These 18 T cell receptor beta chains came from one sample sequenced in a study of blood T cell repertoires in COVID-19. Produced via immunoSEQ multiplex PCR; TCRdb's table is partial and in-frame only. The top ten hold roughly 3.4% of the sample, which has some 220,000 clones, roughly 89% seen once. Sequencing used PBMCs or T cells enriched from blood (not recorded which). The receptors derive from a woman in her 40s with acute COVID-19.

This chain connects TRBV6-5 to TRBJ1-6; 8 positions match TRBD1. Germline V gene lookup returns CDR1 MNHEY and CDR2 SVGAGI. CDR3 length equals 14 residues. Unmatched junction bases numbered 5, after V lost 6 bases and J lost 7 bases. CDR3 amino acids: CASRRDRSNSPLHF. CDR3 sequence (DNA): TGTGCCAGCAGGAGGGACAGGTCAAATTCACCCCTCCACTTT.

J is TRBJ1-3 and V is TRBV5-1, with D perhaps TRBD1 (6 bases). CDR3 length: 17 residues. Germline V gene sequence: CDR1 SGHRS, CDR2 YFSETQ. The V end was cut by 4 bases, the J end by 7 bases, with 24 bases between. The CDR3 here is CASSATPTGSQRNTIYF. The CDR3, as DNA: TGCGCCAGCAGCGCAACTCCTACAGGGTCTCAGCGGAACACCATATATTTT.

V and J are TRBV5-1 and TRBJ1-3, with D tentatively TRBD1 (6 bases). The V and J ends lost 0 bases and 1 base respectively, with 8 bases between them. Germline V gene data show CDR1 as SGHRS and CDR2 as YFSETQ. The CDR3 is 15 residues long. The CDR3 loop reads CASSLEGGSGNTIYF. The CDR3 region has the DNA TGCGCCAGCAGCTTGGAAGGGGGATCTGGAAACACCATATATTTT. Drawing the rest from reference TRBV5-1 and TRBJ1-3, the complete variable domain is KAGVTQTPRYLIKTRGQQVTLSCSPISGHRSVSWYQQTPGQGLQFLFEYFSETQRNKGNFPGRFSGRQFSNSRSEMNVSTLELGDSALYLCASSLEGGSGNTIYFGEGSWLTVV.

The rearrangement joins TRBV19 to TRBJ1-5, with a tentative D call TRBD1 (5 bases). The CDR3 extends over 15 amino acids. Germline CDR1 reads LNHDA; CDR2 reads SQIVND (reference sequence). V was pared by 1 base and J by 4 bases, with 11 bases between. The CDR3 sequence is CASSIGTGVNQPQHF. CDR3 sequence (DNA): TGTGCCAGTAGTATAGGAACAGGAGTTAATCAGCCCCAGCATTTT.

This rearrangement joins TRBV5-6 to TRBJ2-7, with TRBD1 as a possible D gene (6 bases). V was trimmed by 0 bases and J by 0 bases, leaving 10 bases between them. This CDR3 has 15 residues. CDR1 is SGHDT, CDR2 YYEEEE, per germline. The CDR3 bases are TGTGCCAGCAGCTTGGGCTACAGGGCCTCCTACGAGCAGTACTTC. This sequence encodes CASSLGYRASYEQYF.

The CDR3 sequence: CASSSLAGRDYNEQFF. The CDR3 nucleotides read TGTGCCAGCAGTTCCTTAGCGGGGAGAGACTACAATGAGCAGTTCTTC. The V gene is TRBV27, the J gene TRBJ2-1; 8 nucleotides match TRBD2. The CDR3 is 16 amino acids. From germline, CDR1 is MNHEY and CDR2 SMNVEV (reference sequence). V lost 4 bases, J lost 3 bases, and 8 bases stayed unmatched.

This clone has just one count. V usage is TRBV4-2 and J usage is TRBJ1-6, with 10 bases lining up with TRBD1. The CDR3 extends over 16 amino acids. Germline V gene lookup returns CDR1 LGHNA and CDR2 YNFKEQ. Trimming at V came to 3 bases and at J to 7 bases, leaving 6 bases not matched to a gene. DNA for the CDR3: TGTGCCAGCAGCCAGGGGACAGGGGATTTGAATTCACCCCTCCACTTT. Translated, it gives CASSQGTGDLNSPLHF.

The rearrangement links TRBV27 to TRBJ2-7; perhaps TRBD1 as D (5 bases). The CDR3 runs to 15 residues. V was trimmed by 3 bases and J by 4 bases, leaving 16 bases between them. Germline CDR1 is MNHEY and CDR2 is SMNVEV (reference sequence). The CDR3 DNA is TGTGCCAGCAGTTTCGGTCAGGGAATAGGGTACGAGCAGTACTTC. Translation gives CASSFGQGIGYEQYF.

This rearrangement joins TRBV7-6 to TRBJ1-3; tentative D call: TRBD1 (6 bases). Per the germline V gene, CDR1 is SGHVS and CDR2 is FNYEAQ. V was pared by 5 bases and J by 4 bases, with 12 bases between. There are 14 residues in the CDR3. The CDR3 here is CASSQGMGGNTIYF. The CDR3 DNA sequence: TGTGCCAGCAGCCAGGGGATGGGAGGAAACACCATATATTTT.

This chain joins TRBV7-2 and TRBJ1-6; the match to TRBD1 covers 7 bases. Germline CDR1 and CDR2: SGHTA and FQGNSA. V dropped 4 bases and J dropped 10; count of bases not matched to a gene: 10. CDR3 size: 15 residues. The CDR3 protein is CASSSRDSIYSPLHF. CDR3 sequence (DNA): TGTGCCAGCAGCTCCCGGGACAGCATATACTCACCCCTCCACTTT.

The chain combines TRBV5-1 with TRBJ1-5, with D hard to call. The CDR3 is 15 amino acids. The V gene's germline CDR1 is SGHRS and CDR2 YFSETQ. V was pared by 1 base and J by 2 bases, with 10 bases between. CDR3 DNA sequence: TGCGCCAGCAGCTTGACGGGGTTGGGCAATCAGCCCCAGCATTTT. As protein: CASSLTGLGNQPQHF.

V gene TRBV19 combines with J gene TRBJ1-5; no firm D call. The germline V gene encodes CDR1 LNHDA and CDR2 SQIVND (reference sequence). CDR3 size: 15 residues. Trimming cost V 4 bases and J 1 base, with 11 bases left between them. In DNA form, the CDR3 reads TGTGCCAGTAGTAGAGGGCGCGGGAGCAATCAGCCCCAGCATTTT. This sequence encodes CASSRGRGSNQPQHF.

CDR3 DNA sequence: TGTGCCAGCAGCTCAACGGCGGGGGACACCATATATTTT. Its protein product is CASSSTAGDTIYF. The chain has TRBV7-6 and TRBJ1-3; D possibly corresponds to TRBD1 (5 bases). Germline V CDR1 and CDR2: SGHVS, FNYEAQ. V was clipped by 4 bases and J by 8 bases, with 12 bases between them. The CDR3 sequence is 13 residues long.

This clone was seen a handful of times. The chain has TRBV11-3 and TRBJ2-2; TRBD1 matches 10 bases. V was pared by 4 bases and J by 4 bases, with 3 bases of the junction left unmatched. This CDR3 is built from 15 residues. Germline V CDR1 and CDR2: SGHNT, YENEEA. The CDR3 DNA reads TGTGCCAGCAGCTCCCGGGACAGGGGCACCGGGGAGCTGTTTTTT. It is translated as CASSSRDRGTGELFF.

V is TRBV4-3 and J is TRBJ2-5, with 12 bases fitting TRBD2. Germline V gene data show CDR1 as LGHNA and CDR2 as YSLEER. The CDR3 contains 17 residues. V gave up 0 bases and J gave up 4 bases; unmatched junction bases: 6. CDR3 loop: CASSQDTSGGLRETQYF. The CDR3 nucleotides read TGCGCCAGCAGCCAAGATACTAGCGGGGGGCTTAGAGAGACCCAGTACTTC.

The CDR3 protein is CASAEGGSPLHF. The CDR3 DNA reads as TGTGCTAGTGCCGAAGGGGGTTCACCCCTCCACTTT. The chain couples TRBV12-5 to TRBJ1-6, with a weak D call TRBD1 (6 bases). Germline loops: CDR1 LGHNT, CDR2 FRNRAP. Trimming stripped 7 bases from V and 9 bases from J, with 10 bases between. This CDR3 spans 12 amino acids. The full variable domain, in which reference TRBV12-5 and TRBJ1-6 provide the parts outside the CDR3, is DARVTQTPRHKVTEMGQEVTMRCQPILGHNTVFWYRQTMMQGLELLAYFRNRAPLDDSGMPKDRFSAEMPDATLATLKIQPSEPRDSAVYFCASAEGGSPLHFGNGTRLTVT.

The chain couples TRBV28 to TRBJ2-7; a possible D gene is TRBD1 (5 bases). Deletions cut 1 base from V and 4 bases from J, with 11 bases between. CDR3 size: 14 residues. The germline V gene encodes CDR1 MDHEN and CDR2 SYDVKM. The CDR3 nucleotides are TGTGCCAGCAGTTTATCAGGGCCTGGTTACGAGCAGTACTTC. This encodes CASSLSGPGYEQYF. Based on the CDR3 plus reference TRBV28 and TRBJ2-7, the full variable domain is DVKVTQSSRYLVKRTGEKVFLECVQDMDHENMFWYRQDPGLGLRLIYFSYDVKMKEKGDIPEGYSVSREKKERFSLILESASTNQTSMYLCASSLSGPGYEQYFGPGTRLTVT.

The V and J genes are TRBV11-3 and TRBJ2-5; 7 nucleotides agree with TRBD2. CDR1 SGHNT and CDR2 YENEEA come from the germline V gene. The CDR3 length is 13 residues. V was clipped by 2 bases and J by 7 bases; unmatched bases: 4. CDR3 DNA: TGTGCCAGCAGCTTATCGTCGGGGGGGACCCAGTACTTC. Protein sequence: CASSLSSGGTQYF. The full variable domain, completed using reference TRBV11-3 and TRBJ2-5, is EAGVVQSPRYKIIEKKQPVAFWCNPISGHNTLYWYLQNLGQGPELLIRYENEEAVDDSQLPKDRFSAERLKGVDSTLKIQPAELGDSAVYLCASSLSSGGTQYFGPGTRLLVL.